The 23 T cell receptor beta chains below were found in one sample sequenced in a study of shared clonotypes between healthy human individuals. Method: immunoSEQ multiplex PCR; TCRdb's copy keeps in-frame clones and lacks some. The repertoire consists of millions of clones, with approximately 94% occurring once and the leading ten covering 0.14%. Sequenced: naive CD4+ T cells sorted from blood. Subset defined: CD45RA+ positively selected. These receptor sequences come from a man aged 18 to 30 in good health.

Notes on this clone: Distinct nucleotide sequences in the sample also encode this CDR3. V is TRBV5-4 and J is TRBJ2-3, with TRBD2 identical over 7 bases. CDR1 and CDR2 from the germline V gene are SGHNT and YYREEE (reference sequence). J was trimmed by 1 base and V by 0 bases; bases with no gene match: 2. The CDR3 consists of 15 residues. CDR3 loop: CASSLGGGRTDTQYF. CDR3 coding DNA: TGTGCCAGCAGCTTGGGGGGGGGTCGCACAGATACGCAGTATTTT.

The chain uses TRBV2 and TRBJ1-2; D gene unclear. V lost 6 bases to trimming and J lost 7 bases, with 9 bases between them. The CDR3 covers 11 residues. Per germline, CDR1 SNHLY and CDR2 FYNNEI. DNA of the CDR3: TGTGCCAGCAGGGGCGACGTTGGCTACACCTTC. This sequence encodes CASRGDVGYTF. Full variable domain (missing parts from reference TRBV2 and TRBJ1-2): EPEVTQTPSHQVTQMGQEVILRCVPISNHLYFYWYRQILGQKVEFLVSFYNNEISEKSEIFDDQFSVERPDGSNFTLKIRSTKLEDSAMYFCASRGDVGYTFGSGTRLTVV.

V gene TRBV11-2 combines with J gene TRBJ2-7; D might be TRBD1 (6 bases). V was pared by 5 bases and J by 0 bases, with 11 bases between. The CDR3 loop spans 14 amino acids. The germline V gene encodes CDR1 SGHAT and CDR2 FQNNGV. For the CDR3, the DNA is TGTGCCAGCAGCCGAGGACAGCCCTCCTACGAGCAGTACTTC. Its protein product is CASSRGQPSYEQYF.

This clone was seen a handful of times. The genes are TRBV14 and TRBJ2-7; 8 bases fit TRBD2. CDR1 SGHDN and CDR2 FVKESK come from the germline V gene. The CDR3 loop spans 13 amino acids. J gave up 12 bases and V 1 base, and 8 bases lay outside the gene matches. The CDR3 DNA reads as TGTGCCAGCAGCCAAGCCGTTAGCGGGATCTTGTACTTC. It is translated as CASSQAVSGILYF.

The chain joins TRBV5-4 to TRBJ2-3; D is possibly TRBD2 (6 bases). CDR3 length: 14 residues. Looked up from germline, CDR1 is SGHNT and CDR2 is YYREEE (reference sequence). Trimming took off 5 bases at V and 0 bases at J, with 10 bases between the two ends. CDR3 in DNA: TGTGCCAGCAGACTGCGGGGAAGCACAGATACGCAGTATTTT. Its translation: CASRLRGSTDTQYF.

Here the CDR3 DNA reads TGCGCCAGCAGAGCCGACAGGTACACCGGGGAGCTGTTTTTT. It encodes CASRADRYTGELFF. V gene TRBV5-1 combines with J gene TRBJ2-2, with D perhaps TRBD1 (6 bases). The CDR3 is made up of 14 amino acids. Trimming shortened V by 5 bases and J by 3 bases, and 11 bases separated the two germline ends. Germline assignment: CDR1 SGHRS and CDR2 YFSETQ.

V is TRBV7-8 and J is TRBJ2-1; TRBD2 matches at 7 bases. The trim removed 4 bases at V and 14 bases at J, leaving 8 bases unmatched. The CDR3 totals 12 residues. CDR1 is SGHVS and CDR2 is FQNEAQ in the germline V gene. CDR3 sequence reads: CASSSGGGSEFF. The CDR3, as DNA: TGTGCCAGCAGCTCTGGGGGGGGATCCGAGTTCTTC.

V gene TRBV7-8 combines with J gene TRBJ1-4; no clear D. This CDR3 is 12 amino acids long. The germline V and J ends were trimmed by 7 bases and 4 bases, with 7 bases remaining between them. Germline values: CDR1 SGHVS, CDR2 FQNEAQ. This CDR3 is CASTRINEKLFF. The CDR3 nucleotides read TGTGCCAGCACCCGAATTAATGAAAAACTGTTTTTT.

The V and J genes are TRBV6-4 and TRBJ2-5; TRBD2 is a possible D gene (5 bases). Trimming left V 3 bases short and J 1 base short, with 9 bases between. This CDR3 is built from 14 residues. The germline V gene encodes CDR1 MRHNA and CDR2 SNTAGT. Here the CDR3 reads CASSDVAGQETQYF. The CDR3 DNA is TGTGCCAGCAGTGATGTGGCGGGCCAAGAGACCCAGTACTTC.

Comments on this clone: The same CDR3 also results from other DNA sequences found in this sample. The V gene is TRBV30, the J gene TRBJ2-3; D call uncertain. V lost 0 bases, J lost 0 bases, and 7 bases lay in between. In germline, CDR1 is GTSNPN, CDR2 SVGIG (reference sequence). The length of the CDR3 is 14 residues. The CDR3 DNA reads TGTGCCTGGAGTGTACTCGCAAGCACAGATACGCAGTATTTT. This gives the protein CAWSVLASTDTQYF. Full variable domain (missing parts from reference TRBV30 and TRBJ2-3): SQTIHQWPATLVQPVGSPLSLECTVEGTSNPNLYWYRQAAGRGLQLLFYSVGIGQISSEVPQNLSASRPQDRQFILSSKKLLLSDSGFYLCAWSVLASTDTQYFGPGTRLTVL.

The chain couples TRBV27 to TRBJ2-7; D gene ambiguous. The germline gives CDR1 MNHEY, CDR2 SMNVEV (reference sequence). The CDR3 length is 14 residues. V dropped 5 bases and J dropped 2 bases, with 13 bases sitting between them. The CDR3: CASSSHGRPYEQYF. The CDR3 DNA sequence: TGTGCCAGCAGTAGCCATGGACGTCCCTACGAGCAGTACTTC.

The chain is built from TRBV25-1 and TRBJ2-7; 7 bases fit TRBD1. The CDR3 is 14 residues long. Germline V gene data show CDR1 as MGHDK and CDR2 as SYGVNS. Unmatched junction bases numbered 10, after V lost 8 bases and J lost 3 bases. Written as DNA, the CDR3 is TGTGCCAGCCGTCGACAGGGACAACGCTACGAGCAGTACTTC. The encoded protein is CASRRQGQRYEQYF.

The chain employs TRBV30 and TRBJ2-1, with 8 bases matching TRBD1. Per the germline V gene, CDR1 is GTSNPN and CDR2 is SVGIG (reference sequence). This CDR3 comprises 14 residues. The CDR3 nucleotides read TGTGCTTTGGAGTCGGGGGCAGGGGGCGGAGAGCAGTTCTTC. Protein: CALESGAGGGEQFF.

This chain links TRBV30 with TRBJ2-7, with TRBD1 matching over 8 bases. The CDR3 is 14 residues long. Germline V gene data show CDR1 as GTSNPN and CDR2 as SVGIG (reference sequence). The J segment lost 5 bases and the V segment lost 1 base, leaving 7 bases of the junction unmatched. CDR3 amino acids: CAWSGLVQGDEQYF. The CDR3 coding sequence is TGTGCCTGGAGTGGACTCGTACAGGGGGACGAGCAGTACTTC.

The V gene is TRBV7-9, the J gene TRBJ2-5; TRBD1 is a possible D gene (6 bases). This CDR3 comprises 16 residues. The V end was cut by 2 bases, the J end by 5 bases, with 18 bases between. Germline CDR1 and CDR2: SEHNR and FQNEAQ (reference sequence). The CDR3 loop reads CASSLNGQGSRETQYF. The CDR3 coding sequence is TGTGCCAGCAGCTTAAACGGGCAGGGGTCCCGCGAGACCCAGTACTTC.

The V call is TRBV4-1, the J call TRBJ2-3; a possible D gene is TRBD1 (6 bases). The CDR3 has 13 residues. The germline V gene encodes CDR1 MGHRA and CDR2 YSYEKL. The V end was cut by 8 bases, the J end by 6 bases, with 15 bases between. CDR3 amino acids: CASSGQSWDTQYF. The CDR3 nucleotides are TGCGCCAGCTCAGGACAGAGCTGGGATACGCAGTATTTT.

The chain joins TRBV25-1 to TRBJ1-3; D not certain. CDR1 MGHDK and CDR2 SYGVNS come from the germline V gene. Trimming took 3 bases from V and 8 from J, leaving 11 bases between them. This CDR3 contains 13 residues. This CDR3 reads CASSDYYTDTIYF. As DNA, the CDR3 is TGTGCCAGCAGTGACTATTATACGGACACCATATATTTT.

The chain uses TRBV6-5 and TRBJ2-7; TRBD1 aligns across 9 bases. CDR3 length: 14 amino acids. The V segment lost 6 bases and the J segment 2 bases; nucleotides outside the gene matches: 5. CDR1 and CDR2 (germline): MNHEY, SVGAGI. Written as DNA, the CDR3 is TGTGCCAGCAGGGCGGGACAGGGCCCCTACGAGCAGTACTTC. As protein: CASRAGQGPYEQYF.

This clone came up once. The genes are TRBV5-1 and TRBJ1-2, with D possibly TRBD1 on 5 matching bases. The germline CDR1 and CDR2 sequences are SGHRS and YFSETQ. The CDR3 extends over 14 amino acids. Trimming pared 3 bases from V and 4 bases from J, leaving 13 bases between. CDR3 amino acids: CASSSDLRGYGYTF. The CDR3 region has the DNA TGCGCCAGCAGCTCGGATCTGAGGGGCTATGGCTACACCTTC.

Of note for this clone: Other nucleotide sequences in the sample specify the same CDR3. The chain carries TRBV2 and TRBJ1-1; the D gene is possibly TRBD1 (5 bases). This CDR3 is built from 13 residues. Looked up from germline, CDR1 is SNHLY and CDR2 is FYNNEI. The V gene lost 4 bases and the J gene lost 2 bases, with 8 bases spanning the gap. The CDR3 loop reads CASSAQGNTEAFF. The CDR3 bases are TGTGCCAGCAGTGCCCAGGGAAACACTGAAGCTTTCTTT.

This sequence joins TRBV2 and TRBJ1-2, with 7 bases aligning to TRBD1. The CDR3 is made up of 13 amino acids. Per the germline V gene, CDR1 is SNHLY and CDR2 is FYNNEI. After removal of 5 bases from V and 8 bases from J, the junction contained 8 bases not matched to a gene. CDR3 DNA sequence: TGTGCCAGCAGTCAAACAGGGGATGACGGCTACACCTTC. It codes for CASSQTGDDGYTF.

The chain is built from TRBV5-1 and TRBJ2-3; D remains ambiguous. The germline V and J ends were trimmed by 0 bases and 0 bases, with 11 bases remaining between them. CDR1 SGHRS and CDR2 YFSETQ come from the germline V gene. The CDR3 covers 16 residues. DNA of the CDR3: TGCGCCAGCAGCTTGGTCGGCAGCGCTAGCACAGATACGCAGTATTTT. Amino acid sequence: CASSLVGSASTDTQYF.

The rearrangement uses TRBV4-1 and TRBJ1-6, with D perhaps matching TRBD1 (5 bases). The CDR3 length is 17 residues. V gave up 4 bases and J gave up 6 bases, with 19 bases separating them. Germline lookup yields CDR1 MGHRA and CDR2 YSYEKL. CDR3 nucleotides: TGCGCCAGCAGCCGGACATTATTAAATTCGGGTAATTCACCCCTCCACTTT. Its translation is CASSRTLLNSGNSPLHF.